The 11 T cell receptor beta chains in this list originate from one sample, sequenced in a study of blood T cell repertoires in COVID-19. Here immunoSEQ multiplex PCR was the method, and the copy in TCRdb shows in-frame clones only, minus some. Seen here are some 150,000 clones, about 79% observed once, and the top ten hold 15%. The sequencing input was PBMCs or T cells enriched from blood (not recorded which). The receptors derive from a man aged 50 to 60 who had recovered from COVID-19.

The sample holds a few counts of this clone. This chain uses TRBV14 with TRBJ1-2; 7 positions agree with TRBD1. The germline V gene has CDR1 SGHDN and CDR2 FVKESK. The CDR3 runs to 13 residues. The J segment lost 4 bases and the V segment lost 4 bases, leaving 3 bases of the junction unmatched. DNA of the CDR3: TGTGCCAGCAGCCTACAGGGGACCTATGGCTACACCTTC. Translated, it gives CASSLQGTYGYTF.

CDR3 DNA sequence: TGTGCCAGCAGCTTAGCCGGGACAGACCGTTCACCCCTCCACTTT. This sequence encodes CASSLAGTDRSPLHF. J is TRBJ1-6 and V is TRBV7-2, with 7 bases that match TRBD1. From germline, CDR1 is SGHTA and CDR2 FQGNSA. J was trimmed by 9 bases and V by 0 bases; bases with no gene match: 5. The CDR3 is 15 amino acids.

The chain is built from TRBV12-3 or TRBV12-4 and TRBJ2-3; 8 nucleotides agree with TRBD1. CDR3 size: 13 residues. Trimming took 6 bases from V and 5 from J; bases not matched to a gene: 4. In DNA form, the CDR3 reads TGTGCCAGCAGGCAGGGGGCTCGAGATACGCAGTATTTT. This encodes CASRQGARDTQYF.

This chain connects TRBV5-1 to TRBJ2-5, with TRBD1 matching 9 bases. After removal of 4 bases from V and 2 bases from J, the junction contained 3 bases not matched to a gene. From germline, CDR1 is SGHRS and CDR2 YFSETQ. This CDR3 region has 14 residues. In DNA, the CDR3 is TGCGCCAGCAGCCCAGGGACAGGGCAAGAGACCCAGTACTTC. This codes for CASSPGTGQETQYF. The complete variable domain, with remaining parts taken from reference TRBV5-1 and TRBJ2-5, reads KAGVTQTPRYLIKTRGQQVTLSCSPISGHRSVSWYQQTPGQGLQFLFEYFSETQRNKGNFPGRFSGRQFSNSRSEMNVSTLELGDSALYLCASSPGTGQETQYFGPGTRLLVL.

The rearrangement links TRBV7-9 to TRBJ1-1; 8 bases are shared with TRBD1. Looked up from germline, CDR1 is SEHNR and CDR2 is FQNEAQ (reference sequence). The CDR3 contains 15 residues. After removal of 4 bases from V and 4 bases from J, the junction contained 8 bases not matched to a gene. The CDR3 spells CASSSRTGWSTEAFF. CDR3 nucleotides: TGTGCCAGCAGCTCGCGGACAGGGTGGAGCACTGAAGCTTTCTTT.

This chain uses TRBV19 with TRBJ2-3, with D unclear. This CDR3 is 13 amino acids long. V was cut by 2 bases and J by 4 bases, with 7 bases left in between. Germline V gives CDR1 LNHDA, CDR2 SQIVND (reference sequence). The DNA for the CDR3 is TGTGCCAGTAGTATACAATTGTCAGATACGCAGTATTTT. This sequence encodes CASSIQLSDTQYF.

As to this clone: Compared with germline, one end of the junction differs, possibly owing to a read error. J is TRBJ2-2 and V is TRBV5-1, with TRBD1 identical over 7 bases. Germline values: CDR1 SGHRS, CDR2 YFSETQ. The CDR3 covers 15 residues. The CDR3 region is CASSFEGAKTGELFF. The CDR3 DNA is TGCGCCAGCAGCTTCGAGGGGGCGAAGACCGGGGAGCTGTTTTTT.

The chain uses TRBV29-1 and TRBJ1-2; 7 nucleotides align to TRBD1. Germline V lookup: CDR1 SQVTM, CDR2 ANQGSEA. The CDR3 extends over 11 amino acids. The V gene end was trimmed by 4 bases and the J gene end by 7 bases; junction bases not matched to a gene: 3. CDR3 nucleotide sequence: TGCAGCGTTGCACAGGGGCCTGGCTACACCTTC. Protein: CSVAQGPGYTF.

J is TRBJ2-7 and V is TRBV19; the D gene is possibly TRBD2 (6 bases). This CDR3 is 15 amino acids long. From germline, CDR1 is LNHDA and CDR2 SQIVND (reference sequence). Trimming left V 6 bases short and J 0 bases short, with 15 bases between. CDR3 protein: CASRPGDLSSYEQYF. The CDR3 DNA sequence: TGTGCCAGTAGACCGGGGGACTTAAGCTCCTACGAGCAGTACTTC.

V is TRBV6-1 and J is TRBJ2-7; D is perhaps TRBD1 (6 bases). CDR1 is MNHNS and CDR2 is SASEGT in the germline V gene. This CDR3 spans 15 amino acids. V was clipped by 2 bases and J by 2 bases, with 13 bases between them. The CDR3 sequence is CASSEIMGQAYEQYF. The CDR3 DNA reads as TGTGCCAGCAGTGAAATTATGGGACAAGCCTACGAGCAGTACTTC.

The chain is built from TRBV5-4 and TRBJ2-7, with a weak D call TRBD1 (6 bases). V lost 3 bases to trimming and J lost 6 bases, with 13 bases between them. The germline gives CDR1 SGHNT, CDR2 YYREEE (reference sequence). The CDR3 sequence is 13 residues long. Here the CDR3 DNA reads TGTGCCAGCAGCTCAGAAACAGGGCGCGAGCAGTACTTC. This translates into CASSSETGREQYF.